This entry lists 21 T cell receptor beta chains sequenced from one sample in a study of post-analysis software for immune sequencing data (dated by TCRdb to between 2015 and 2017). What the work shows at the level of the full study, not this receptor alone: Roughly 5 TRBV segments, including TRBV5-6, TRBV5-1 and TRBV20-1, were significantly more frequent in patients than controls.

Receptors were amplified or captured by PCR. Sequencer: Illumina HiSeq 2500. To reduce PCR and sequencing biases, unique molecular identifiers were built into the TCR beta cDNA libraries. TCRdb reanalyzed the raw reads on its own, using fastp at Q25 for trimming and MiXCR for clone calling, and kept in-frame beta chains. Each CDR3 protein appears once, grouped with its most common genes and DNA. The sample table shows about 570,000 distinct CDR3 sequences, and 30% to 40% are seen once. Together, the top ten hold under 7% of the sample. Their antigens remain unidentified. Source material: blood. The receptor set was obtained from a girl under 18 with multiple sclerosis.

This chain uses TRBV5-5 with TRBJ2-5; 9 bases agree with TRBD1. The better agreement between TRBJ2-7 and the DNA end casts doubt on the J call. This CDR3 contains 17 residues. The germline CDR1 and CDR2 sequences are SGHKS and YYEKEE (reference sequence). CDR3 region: CASSHQPGQGFVGEQYF. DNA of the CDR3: TGTGCCAGCAGCCACCAGCCGGGACAGGGCTTTGTTGGCGAGCAGTACTTC.

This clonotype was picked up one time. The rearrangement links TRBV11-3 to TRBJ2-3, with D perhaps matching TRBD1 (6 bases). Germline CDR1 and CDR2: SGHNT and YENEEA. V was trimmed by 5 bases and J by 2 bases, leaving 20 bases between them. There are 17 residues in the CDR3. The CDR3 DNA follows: TGTGCCAGCAGCCGAAATCAGAGAGGGGGTGCCACAGATACGCAGTATTTT. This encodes CASSRNQRGGATDTQYF.

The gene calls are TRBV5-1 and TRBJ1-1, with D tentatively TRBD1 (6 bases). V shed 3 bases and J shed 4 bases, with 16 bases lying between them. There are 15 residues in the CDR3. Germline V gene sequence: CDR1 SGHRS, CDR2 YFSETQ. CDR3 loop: CASSSNREASTEAFF. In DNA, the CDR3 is TGCGCCAGCAGCTCAAACAGGGAAGCGTCCACTGAAGCTTTCTTT.

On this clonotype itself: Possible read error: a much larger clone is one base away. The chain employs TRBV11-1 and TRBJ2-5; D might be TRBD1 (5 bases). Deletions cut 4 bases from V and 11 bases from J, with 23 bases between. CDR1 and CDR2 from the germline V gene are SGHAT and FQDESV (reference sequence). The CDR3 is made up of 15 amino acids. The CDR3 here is CASSSLPGSYNEQYF. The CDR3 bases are TGTGCCAGCAGCTCCCTCCCAGGGTCCTACAATGAGCAGTACTTC. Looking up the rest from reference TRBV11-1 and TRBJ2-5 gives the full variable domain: EAEVAQSPRYKITEKSQAVAFWCDPISGHATLYWYRQILGQGPELLVQFQDESVVDDSQLPKDRFSAERLKGVDSTLKIQPAELGDSAMYLCASSSLPGSYNEQYFGPGTRLLVL.

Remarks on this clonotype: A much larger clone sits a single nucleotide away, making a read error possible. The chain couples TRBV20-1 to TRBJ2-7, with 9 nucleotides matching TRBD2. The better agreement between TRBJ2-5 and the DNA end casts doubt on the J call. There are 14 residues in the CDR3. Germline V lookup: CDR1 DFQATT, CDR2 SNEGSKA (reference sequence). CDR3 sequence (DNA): TGCAGTGGTATTCGCGGGACTAGCAAAGAGACCCAGTACTTC. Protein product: CSGIRGTSKETQYF.

CDR3 bases: TGTGCCAGCGACATGGATAGCAATCAGCCCCAGCATTTT. This codes for CASDMDSNQPQHF. The chain has TRBV12-3 or TRBV12-4 and TRBJ1-5; no definite D call. V was clipped by 8 bases and J by 0 bases, with 8 bases between them. There are 13 residues in the CDR3.

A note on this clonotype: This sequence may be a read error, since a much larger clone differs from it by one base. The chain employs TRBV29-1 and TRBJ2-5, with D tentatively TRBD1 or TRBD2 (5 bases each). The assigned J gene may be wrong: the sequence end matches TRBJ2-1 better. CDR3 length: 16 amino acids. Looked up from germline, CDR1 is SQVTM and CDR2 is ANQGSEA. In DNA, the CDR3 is TGCAGCGTTGATGCTCCCATGGGACCTACAGAAGAGACCCAGTTCTTC. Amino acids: CSVDAPMGPTEETQFF.

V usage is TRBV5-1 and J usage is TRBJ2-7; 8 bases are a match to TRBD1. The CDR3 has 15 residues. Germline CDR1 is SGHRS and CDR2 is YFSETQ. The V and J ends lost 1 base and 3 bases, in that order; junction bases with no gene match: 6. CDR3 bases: TGCGCCAGCAGCTTGCGGACAGGGAGAGGCTACGAGCAGTACTTC. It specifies CASSLRTGRGYEQYF. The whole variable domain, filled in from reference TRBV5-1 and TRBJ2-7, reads KAGVTQTPRYLIKTRGQQVTLSCSPISGHRSVSWYQQTPGQGLQFLFEYFSETQRNKGNFPGRFSGRQFSNSRSEMNVSTLELGDSALYLCASSLRTGRGYEQYFGPGTRLTVT.

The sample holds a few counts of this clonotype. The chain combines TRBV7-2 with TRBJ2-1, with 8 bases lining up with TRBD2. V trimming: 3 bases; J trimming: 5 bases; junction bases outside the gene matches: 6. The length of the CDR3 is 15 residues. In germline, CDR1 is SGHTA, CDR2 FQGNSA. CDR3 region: CASSFAGGPNNEQFF. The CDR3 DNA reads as TGTGCCAGCAGCTTCGCGGGGGGCCCAAACAATGAGCAGTTCTTC. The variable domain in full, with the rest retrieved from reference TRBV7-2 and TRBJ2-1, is GAGVSQSPSNKVTEKGKDVELRCDPISGHTALYWYRQSLGQGLEFLIYFQGNSAPDKSGLPSDRFSAERTGGSVSTLTIQRTQQEDSAVYLCASSFAGGPNNEQFFGPGTRLTVL.

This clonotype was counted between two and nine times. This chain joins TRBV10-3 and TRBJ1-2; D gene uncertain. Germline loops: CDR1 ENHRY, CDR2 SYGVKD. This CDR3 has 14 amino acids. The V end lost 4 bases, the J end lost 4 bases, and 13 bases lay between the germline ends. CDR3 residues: CAISGARTPYGYTF. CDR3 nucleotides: TGTGCCATCAGTGGTGCCAGGACCCCCTATGGCTACACCTTC.

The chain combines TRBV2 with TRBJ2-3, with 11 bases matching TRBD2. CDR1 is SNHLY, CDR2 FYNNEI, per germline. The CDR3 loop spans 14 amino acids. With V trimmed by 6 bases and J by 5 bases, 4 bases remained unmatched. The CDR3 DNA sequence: TGTGCCAGCAGAGGACTAGCGGGCCTAGATACGCAGTATTTT. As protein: CASRGLAGLDTQYF.

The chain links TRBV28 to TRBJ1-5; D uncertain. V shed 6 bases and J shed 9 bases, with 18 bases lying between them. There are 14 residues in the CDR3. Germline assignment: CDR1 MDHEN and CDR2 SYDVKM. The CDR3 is CASSARVSGWPQHF. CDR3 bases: TGTGCCAGCAGCGCGAGGGTCTCCGGCTGGCCCCAGCATTTT.

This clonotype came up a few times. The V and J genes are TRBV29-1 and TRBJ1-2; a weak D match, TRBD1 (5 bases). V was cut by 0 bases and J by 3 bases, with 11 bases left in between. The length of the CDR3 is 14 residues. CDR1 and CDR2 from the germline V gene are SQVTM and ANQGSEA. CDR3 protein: CSVEDLQGDYGYTF. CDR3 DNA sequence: TGCAGCGTTGAAGATCTCCAGGGCGACTATGGCTACACCTTC.

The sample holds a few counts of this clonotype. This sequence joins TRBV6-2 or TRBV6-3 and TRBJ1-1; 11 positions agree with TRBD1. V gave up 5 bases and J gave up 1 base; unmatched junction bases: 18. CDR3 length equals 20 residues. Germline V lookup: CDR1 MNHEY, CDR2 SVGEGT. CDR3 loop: CASSRKGGTGTGGWNTEAFF. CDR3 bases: TGTGCCAGCAGTCGAAAGGGGGGAACCGGGACAGGGGGATGGAACACTGAAGCTTTCTTT.

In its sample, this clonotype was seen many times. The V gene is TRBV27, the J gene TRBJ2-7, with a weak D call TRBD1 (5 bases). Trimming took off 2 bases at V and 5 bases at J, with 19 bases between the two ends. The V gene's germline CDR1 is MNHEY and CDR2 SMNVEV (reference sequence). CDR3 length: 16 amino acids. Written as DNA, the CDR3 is TGTGCCAGCAGTTTAGGTTCCAGGCCAGGGTGGGACGAGCAGTACTTC. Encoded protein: CASSLGSRPGWDEQYF.

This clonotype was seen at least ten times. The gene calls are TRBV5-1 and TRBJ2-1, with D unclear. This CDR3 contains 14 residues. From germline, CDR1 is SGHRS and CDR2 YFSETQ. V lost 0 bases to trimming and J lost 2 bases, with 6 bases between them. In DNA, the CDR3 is TGCGCCAGCAGCTTGGACTACCCCTACAATGAGCAGTTCTTC. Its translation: CASSLDYPYNEQFF. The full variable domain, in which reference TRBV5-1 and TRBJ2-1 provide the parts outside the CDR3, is KAGVTQTPRYLIKTRGQQVTLSCSPISGHRSVSWYQQTPGQGLQFLFEYFSETQRNKGNFPGRFSGRQFSNSRSEMNVSTLELGDSALYLCASSLDYPYNEQFFGPGTRLTVL.

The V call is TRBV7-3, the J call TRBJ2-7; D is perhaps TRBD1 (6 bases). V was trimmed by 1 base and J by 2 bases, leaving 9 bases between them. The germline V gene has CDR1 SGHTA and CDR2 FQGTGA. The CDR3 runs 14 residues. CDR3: CASSLIPGAYEQYF. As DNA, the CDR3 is TGTGCCAGCAGCTTAATCCCAGGGGCCTACGAGCAGTACTTC.

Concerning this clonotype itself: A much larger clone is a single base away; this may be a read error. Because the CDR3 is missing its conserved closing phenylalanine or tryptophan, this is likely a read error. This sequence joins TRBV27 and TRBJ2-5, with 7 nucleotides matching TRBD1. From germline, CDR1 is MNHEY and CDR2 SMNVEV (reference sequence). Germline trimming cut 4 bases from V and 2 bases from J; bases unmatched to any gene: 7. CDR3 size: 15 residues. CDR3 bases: TGTGCCAGCAGTTCCATGTTGGGACAGCAAGAGACCCAGTACTCC. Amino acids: CASSSMLGQQETQYS.

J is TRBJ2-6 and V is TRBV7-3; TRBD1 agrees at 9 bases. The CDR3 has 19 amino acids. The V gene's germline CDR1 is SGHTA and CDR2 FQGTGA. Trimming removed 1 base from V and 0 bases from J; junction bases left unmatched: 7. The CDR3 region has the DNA TGTGCCAGCAGCTTAAGCCCGGGACAGGGAAGCTCTGGGGCCAACGTCCTGACTTTC. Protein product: CASSLSPGQGSSGANVLTF.

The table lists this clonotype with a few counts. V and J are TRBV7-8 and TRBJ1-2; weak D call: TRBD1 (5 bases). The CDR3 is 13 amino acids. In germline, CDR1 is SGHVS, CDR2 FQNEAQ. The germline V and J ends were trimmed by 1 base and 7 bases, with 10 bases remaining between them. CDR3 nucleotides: TGTGCCAGCAGCTTAGGTCCGGGGCTTGGCTACACCTTC. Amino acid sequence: CASSLGPGLGYTF. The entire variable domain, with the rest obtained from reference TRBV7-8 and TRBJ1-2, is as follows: GAGVSQSPRYKVAKRGQDVALRCDPISGHVSLFWYQQALGQGPEFLTYFQNEAQLDKSGLPSDRFFAERPEGSVSTLKIQRTQQEDSAVYLCASSLGPGLGYTFGSGTRLTVV.

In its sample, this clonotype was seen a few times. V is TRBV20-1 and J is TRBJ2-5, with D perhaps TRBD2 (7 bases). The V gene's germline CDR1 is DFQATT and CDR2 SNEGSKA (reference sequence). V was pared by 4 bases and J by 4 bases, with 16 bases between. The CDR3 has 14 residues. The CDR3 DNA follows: TGCAGTGCTATTAGGGGGGGTTTGGGAGAGACCCAGTACTTC. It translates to CSAIRGGLGETQYF.